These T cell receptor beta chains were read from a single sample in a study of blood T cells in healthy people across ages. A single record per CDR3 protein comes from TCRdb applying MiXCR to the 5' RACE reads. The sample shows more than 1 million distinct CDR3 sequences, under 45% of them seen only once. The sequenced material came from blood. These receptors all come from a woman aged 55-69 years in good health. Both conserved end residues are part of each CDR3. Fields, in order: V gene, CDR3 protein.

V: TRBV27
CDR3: CASSKRPMETQYF

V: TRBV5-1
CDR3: CASSLLRWTGPYNEQFF

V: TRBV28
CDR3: CASGSGEDSYNEQFF

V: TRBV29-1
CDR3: CSAPGLASNNEQFF

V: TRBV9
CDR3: CASSLNEGQGEETQYF

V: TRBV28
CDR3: CASSLLPQGREQYF

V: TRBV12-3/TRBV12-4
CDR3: CASSYGEVGQPQHF

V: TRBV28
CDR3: CASSFRDRYNEQFF

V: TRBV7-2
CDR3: CASSFGAGFNTEAFF

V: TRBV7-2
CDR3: CASSLEGLAGYYEQYF

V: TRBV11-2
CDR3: CASSFGGPDTEAFF

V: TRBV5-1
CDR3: CASSLTSGSIDEQFF

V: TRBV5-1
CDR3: CASSGDWAYEQYF

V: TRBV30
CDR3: CAWSRSGRAYEQYF

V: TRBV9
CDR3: CASSVGVQNYGYTF

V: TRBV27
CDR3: CASSFRGRLAGGIDNEQFF

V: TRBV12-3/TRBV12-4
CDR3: CASSLGTSKETQYF

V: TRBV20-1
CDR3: CSARPDRVDQPQHF

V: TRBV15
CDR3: CATEGDRGLGNEQFF

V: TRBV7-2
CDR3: CASSVRRDPSYNEQFF

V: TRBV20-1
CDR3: CSAPGQGAPYGYTF

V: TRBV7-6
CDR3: CASSSSLAGDTYEQYF

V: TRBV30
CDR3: CACRPLAGAADTQYF

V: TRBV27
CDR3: CASSLSTGGTSQPTQYF

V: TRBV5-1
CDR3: CASSLTSGVYEQYF

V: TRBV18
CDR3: CASSPPNSPDTQYF

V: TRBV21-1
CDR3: CASSKGTQYF

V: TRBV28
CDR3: CASTRDRVDEQYF

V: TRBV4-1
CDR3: CASSQESWVSYNSPLHF